These 21 T cell receptor beta chains originate from one sample sequenced in a study of spatial heterogeneity in lung cancer. Via MiXCR, TCRdb re-called the 5' RACE reads, giving one row per CDR3 protein. Among about 120,000 distinct CDR3 sequences listed, approximately 12% were seen once. Noted time point: blood at routine non-recurrence follow-up after resection. Tumor, nontumor lung or frozen PBMC supplied whole RNA that was sequenced unsorted. Sequencing used PBMCs, obtained at follow-up. These receptors all come from a male donor with early-stage non-small cell lung cancer.

The V and J genes are TRBV24-1 and TRBJ2-5; the match to TRBD1 covers 11 bases. V dropped 3 bases and J dropped 4; count of bases not matched to a gene: 6. The germline V gene encodes CDR1 KGHDR and CDR2 SFDVKD. The CDR3 consists of 16 residues. CDR3 DNA sequence: TGTGCCACCAGTGATGGGGGGACAGGGGGAAGAGAGACCCAGTACTTC. Translated, it gives CATSDGGTGGRETQYF.

This clonotype was detected ten times or more. The rearrangement joins TRBV6-4 to TRBJ1-5; 9 bases fit TRBD1. Germline V gene sequence: CDR1 MRHNA, CDR2 SNTAGT. With 4 bases clipped from V and 6 bases from J, the junction kept 4 bases outside the gene matches. The CDR3 contains 14 residues. CDR3 in amino acids: CASSAGTGTQPQHF. The CDR3 DNA reads as TGTGCCAGCAGTGCCGGGACAGGGACTCAGCCCCAGCATTTT.

This chain connects TRBV9 to TRBJ1-3, with unresolved D. Between the trimmed V and J ends, which lost 4 bases and 0 bases, there was a span of 8 bases. CDR3 size: 14 residues. CDR1 and CDR2 from the germline V gene are SGDLS and YYNGEE. CDR3 coding DNA: TGTGCCAGCAGCCTGGAGTTCTCTGGAAACACCATATATTTT. As protein: CASSLEFSGNTIYF.

This clonotype has only one observation. This chain uses TRBV20-1 with TRBJ2-7; 13 bases are shared with TRBD2. This CDR3 is 13 amino acids long. V dropped 4 bases and J dropped 6; count of bases not matched to a gene: 3. Looked up from germline, CDR1 is DFQATT and CDR2 is SNEGSKA (reference sequence). CDR3: CSATRTSGGEQYF. For the CDR3, the DNA is TGCAGTGCTACCCGGACTAGCGGGGGCGAGCAGTACTTC.

This clonotype was seen only a few times. This sequence joins TRBV28 and TRBJ2-1; D unresolved. Germline V gene lookup returns CDR1 MDHEN and CDR2 SYDVKM. V lost 6 bases and J 7 bases, leaving 10 bases between the germline ends. The CDR3 is 12 residues long. CDR3 DNA: TGTGCCAGCAGCTCGGTTGTAAATGAGCAGTTCTTC. Translated: CASSSVVNEQFF.

This clonotype was recorded a few times. The chain couples TRBV4-1 to TRBJ1-5; TRBD1 matches 8 bases. The junction had 6 bases not matched to a gene; V was cut back by 4 bases and J by 1 base. This CDR3 comprises 16 residues. Germline CDR1 is MGHRA and CDR2 is YSYEKL. The CDR3 nucleotides are TGCGCCAGCAGCCCCACGGGACAGGCCAGCAATCAGCCCCAGCATTTT. Translating it yields CASSPTGQASNQPQHF.

This clonotype was counted between two and nine times. V gene TRBV28 combines with J gene TRBJ2-7; no firm D call. The CDR3 covers 12 residues. Germline-derived CDR1 and CDR2 are MDHEN and SYDVKM. V lost 4 bases to trimming and J lost 4 bases, with 8 bases between them. Here the CDR3 DNA reads TGTGCCAGCAGTTCCCAAATATACGAGCAGTACTTC. Translating it yields CASSSQIYEQYF.

The V and J genes are TRBV11-2 and TRBJ2-1; a possible D gene is TRBD2 (6 bases). The CDR3 length is 16 residues. Germline V gene data show CDR1 as SGHAT and CDR2 as FQNNGV. The V end lost 5 bases, the J end lost 0 bases, and 14 bases lay between the germline ends. CDR3 DNA sequence: TGTGCCAGCAGCCTAGGAGCGGGTCTCTCCTACAATGAGCAGTTCTTC. Translated, it gives CASSLGAGLSYNEQFF.

This clonotype was recorded a few times. The J gene is TRBJ1-5, the V gene TRBV20-1; a possible D gene is TRBD1 (6 bases). Germline assignment: CDR1 DFQATT and CDR2 SNEGSKA (reference sequence). Between the trimmed V and J ends, which lost 3 bases and 5 bases, there was a span of 8 bases. The CDR3 covers 12 residues. The CDR3 coding sequence is TGCAGTGCTAGTTACAGGGATCAGCCCCAGCATTTT. As protein: CSASYRDQPQHF.

V and J are TRBV6-6 and TRBJ1-5, with 7 nucleotides matching TRBD1. With V trimmed by 5 bases and J by 6 bases, 4 bases remained unmatched. The CDR3 consists of 13 residues. Germline assignment: CDR1 MNHNY and CDR2 SVGAGI (reference sequence). Here the CDR3 DNA reads TGTGCCAGCAGTCAATGGGACAGTCAGCCCCAGCATTTT. Protein product: CASSQWDSQPQHF.

By share, this clonotype counts as medium-sized. The gene calls are TRBV7-9 and TRBJ1-2; D perhaps matches TRBD1 (5 bases). Germline V gene sequence: CDR1 SEHNR, CDR2 FQNEAQ (reference sequence). V was shortened by 2 bases and J by 6 bases, with 10 bases between the two germline ends. The CDR3 is 13 amino acids. Written as DNA, the CDR3 is TGTGCCAGCAGCTTAATCCAGGGACATGGCTACACCTTC. Translating gives CASSLIQGHGYTF.

This clonotype was seen a few times. V is TRBV5-1 and J is TRBJ2-7, with a weak D call TRBD2 (5 bases). Trimming stripped 3 bases from V and 4 bases from J, with 23 bases between. The CDR3 has 17 amino acids. Germline CDR1 reads SGHRS; CDR2 reads YFSETQ. The CDR3 region has the DNA TGCGCCAGCAGCTCCGCCCCTGTAGTTCGAGGCGGGTACGAGCAGTACTTC. This encodes CASSSAPVVRGGYEQYF.

The gene calls are TRBV27 and TRBJ2-7; D is unclear. This CDR3 spans 10 amino acids. The V gene's germline CDR1 is MNHEY and CDR2 SMNVEV (reference sequence). The germline V and J ends were trimmed by 6 bases and 6 bases, with 6 bases remaining between them. CDR3 bases: TGTGCCAGCAGCCTAAGCGAGCAGTACTTC. It is translated as CASSLSEQYF.

The genes are TRBV3-1 and TRBJ1-3; 7 bases line up with TRBD1. V shed 4 bases, J shed 5 bases, and the junction held 8 bases outside the gene matches. This CDR3 has 15 residues. Germline V lookup: CDR1 LGHDT, CDR2 YNNKEL (reference sequence). The CDR3 protein is CASSPPGQLRNTIYF. CDR3 nucleotides: TGTGCCAGCAGCCCGCCGGGACAGCTCCGAAACACCATATATTTT.

V is TRBV4-2 and J is TRBJ2-3; D remains ambiguous. CDR1 LGHNA and CDR2 YNFKEQ come from the germline V gene. Trimming left V 4 bases short and J 4 bases short, with 18 bases between. The CDR3 covers 16 residues. CDR3 sequence (DNA): TGTGCCAGCAGCCGATCTGGGCTCCTTCCCGCAGATACGCAGTATTTT. Amino acid sequence: CASSRSGLLPADTQYF.

This chain joins TRBV11-1 and TRBJ1-2, with D uncertain. The CDR3 is 13 amino acids. Trimming left V 2 bases short and J 4 bases short, with 8 bases between. Per germline, CDR1 SGHAT and CDR2 FQDESV (reference sequence). CDR3 amino acids: CASSLRAGYGYTF. Here the CDR3 DNA reads TGTGCCAGCAGCTTAAGGGCAGGCTATGGCTACACCTTC.

This clonotype was recorded only once. CDR3 DNA: TGTGCCAGCAGTATCCACGGGACGTCAAAAAACATTCAGTACTTC. Translation: CASSIHGTSKNIQYF. The chain links TRBV28 to TRBJ2-4, with D possibly being TRBD1 or TRBD2 (5 bases each). The CDR3 length is 15 residues. Germline loops: CDR1 MDHEN, CDR2 SYDVKM. V was cut by 5 bases and J by 4 bases, with 15 bases left in between.

This clonotype has just a few counts. The V call is TRBV28, the J call TRBJ1-5; D ambiguous. V gave up 10 bases and J gave up 2 bases, with 12 bases separating them. Germline lookup yields CDR1 MDHEN and CDR2 SYDVKM. The CDR3 runs to 13 residues. This CDR3 reads CAITSARNQPQHF. CDR3 sequence (DNA): TGTGCCATCACCAGCGCGCGCAATCAGCCCCAGCATTTT.

The rearrangement uses TRBV20-1 and TRBJ2-1; 14 bases align to TRBD2. V lost 5 bases, J lost 9 bases, and 6 bases stayed unmatched. Per the germline V gene, CDR1 is DFQATT and CDR2 is SNEGSKA (reference sequence). The CDR3 is made up of 14 amino acids. CDR3 protein: CSAFRLAGGLEQFF. The CDR3 nucleotides are TGCAGTGCTTTTCGACTAGCGGGGGGGCTTGAGCAGTTCTTC.

The chain uses TRBV5-6 and TRBJ2-6; D ambiguous. Trimming took off 4 bases at V and 3 bases at J, with 14 bases between the two ends. Per the germline V gene, CDR1 is SGHDT and CDR2 is YYEEEE. The length of the CDR3 is 16 residues. The CDR3 bases are TGTGCCAGCAGCCGACCCGCCCCTCGTGGGGCCAACGTCCTGACTTTC. This codes for CASSRPAPRGANVLTF.

This clonotype was counted at least ten times. The rearrangement uses TRBV7-6 and TRBJ2-3; TRBD1 agrees at 10 bases. The V gene end was trimmed by 5 bases and the J gene end by 3 bases; junction bases not matched to a gene: 17. Germline V gene lookup returns CDR1 SGHVS and CDR2 FNYEAQ. CDR3 length equals 19 residues. CDR3 DNA sequence: TGTGCCAGCAGCCACGGCCGCACGTCGGGACAGGGGTGGACAGATACGCAGTATTTT. It is translated as CASSHGRTSGQGWTDTQYF. Variable domain in full (rest from reference TRBV7-6 and TRBJ2-3): GAGVSQSPRYKVTKRGQDVALRCDPISGHVSLYWYRQALGQGPEFLTYFNYEAQQDKSGLPNDRFSAERPEGSISTLTIQRTEQRDSAMYRCASSHGRTSGQGWTDTQYFGPGTRLTVL.